The source of this T cell receptor (beta chain) is a study of blood T cell repertoires in COVID-19. V lost 2 bases and J lost 6; bases outside the gene matches: 6. The germline V gene has CDR1 SGHAT and CDR2 FQNNGV. The CDR3 has 15 amino acids. Method: immunoSEQ multiplex PCR; TCRdb's copy keeps in-frame clones and lacks some. The repertoire consists of about 300,000 clones, with about 89% occurring once and the leading ten covering 5% to 7.5%. The rearrangement links TRBV11-2 to TRBJ2-1, with 8 bases lining up with TRBD2. What was sequenced was peripheral blood. This TCR came from a man younger than 35 who had recovered from COVID-19. CDR3 sequence reads: CASSLTGGAGNEQFF. The CDR3 bases are TGTGCCAGCAGCTTAACCGGGGGGGCCGGCAATGAGCAGTTCTTC.